These 19 T cell receptor beta chains originate from one sample sequenced in a study of beta chain bispecific antibodies for T cell cancers (dated by TCRdb to the early 2020s). General findings and caveats noted by the study authors: Every sequenced sample contained a mix of leukemia cell line cells and normal T cells, and most targeted TRBV signal came from the leukemia cells rather than from the normal T cells.

Antigens for these TCRs are unknown. T cells were expanded from blood mononuclear cells with anti-CD3 antibody OKT3 or CD3/CD28 Dynabeads for around three days. The method behind the library was 5' RACE. The public reads were quality trimmed at Q25 with fastp and then assembled into clones with MiXCR by TCRdb, keeping productive beta chains. A single entry per CDR3 protein holds the most common genes and DNA from its merged rows. The sample table records some 21,000 distinct CDR3 sequences; over 2.5% of these occur just once. The ten largest clones add up to approximately 29% of the sample. Sequenced sample: healthy donor T cells cultured with leukemia cells. These receptor sequences come from a human donor in good health. Some clones in this sample may be carry-over from other donors' samples.

This clonotype was found many times. This rearrangement joins TRBV24-1 to TRBJ1-1; D gene ambiguous. Germline V gene sequence: CDR1 KGHDR, CDR2 SFDVKD. Trimming took 4 bases from V and 1 from J, leaving 6 bases between them. The CDR3 loop spans 13 amino acids. CDR3 DNA sequence: TGTGCCACCAGTGAGGCAGGGAACACTGAAGCTTTCTTT. Amino acid sequence: CATSEAGNTEAFF.

This clonotype occurred many times. The rearrangement uses TRBV5-1 and TRBJ2-3; 8 bases fit TRBD2. The CDR3 covers 15 residues. The germline V gene encodes CDR1 SGHRS and CDR2 YFSETQ. V gave up 4 bases and J gave up 6 bases; unmatched junction bases: 10. The DNA of the CDR3 is TGCGCCAGCAGCCTGTATAGCGGGGCGGGGGATACGCAGTATTTT. It encodes CASSLYSGAGDTQYF.

This clonotype showed up many times. This chain links TRBV5-1 with TRBJ2-7, with 10 bases matching TRBD1. This CDR3 is 15 amino acids long. CDR1 is SGHRS, CDR2 YFSETQ, per germline. The V and J ends lost 4 bases and 2 bases, in that order; junction bases with no gene match: 6. CDR3 sequence reads: CASSNSGTGAYEQYF. The DNA of the CDR3 is TGCGCCAGCAGCAACTCCGGGACAGGGGCCTACGAGCAGTACTTC. The variable domain in full, with the rest retrieved from reference TRBV5-1 and TRBJ2-7, is KAGVTQTPRYLIKTRGQQVTLSCSPISGHRSVSWYQQTPGQGLQFLFEYFSETQRNKGNFPGRFSGRQFSNSRSEMNVSTLELGDSALYLCASSNSGTGAYEQYFGPGTRLTVT.

The sample holds many counts of this clonotype. J is TRBJ2-3 and V is TRBV28; 7 bases match TRBD1. CDR1 is MDHEN and CDR2 is SYDVKM in the germline V gene. The junction had 3 bases not matched to a gene; V was cut back by 6 bases and J by 6 bases. The CDR3 is made up of 12 amino acids. The CDR3 bases are TGTGCCAGCAGGGAACAGGGGGATACGCAGTATTTT. It yields the protein CASREQGDTQYF. The variable domain in full, completed from reference TRBV28 and TRBJ2-3, reads DVKVTQSSRYLVKRTGEKVFLECVQDMDHENMFWYRQDPGLGLRLIYFSYDVKMKEKGDIPEGYSVSREKKERFSLILESASTNQTSMYLCASREQGDTQYFGPGTRLTVL.

This clonotype was detected a few times. The chain links TRBV7-9 to TRBJ2-7; the match to TRBD1 covers 10 bases. The CDR3 runs to 13 residues. CDR1 is SEHNR, CDR2 FQNEAQ, per germline (reference sequence). Trimming at V came to 3 bases and at J to 5 bases, leaving 1 base not matched to a gene. This CDR3 reads CASSFGQGDEQYF. The CDR3 region has the DNA TGTGCCAGCAGCTTTGGACAGGGGGACGAGCAGTACTTC.

Sample share makes this clonotype medium-sized. The chain employs TRBV5-1 and TRBJ1-1, with a tentative D call TRBD1 (5 bases). Germline V lookup: CDR1 SGHRS, CDR2 YFSETQ. V was cut by 7 bases and J by 5 bases, with 12 bases left in between. The CDR3 has 12 residues. DNA for the CDR3: TGCGCCAGCTTCAGGGATCGGACTGAAGCTTTCTTT. The encoded protein is CASFRDRTEAFF.

Many counts were recorded for this clonotype. The chain joins TRBV27 to TRBJ2-5; the D gene is possibly TRBD2 (6 bases). Deletions cut 8 bases from V and 4 bases from J, with 8 bases between. The length of the CDR3 is 11 residues. Germline V CDR1 and CDR2: MNHEY, SMNVEV (reference sequence). As DNA, the CDR3 is TGTGCCAGCGGGAGGAGAGAGACCCAGTACTTC. Translated, it gives CASGRRETQYF.

In its sample, this clonotype was seen many times. The chain employs TRBV30 and TRBJ1-2; D unresolved. Germline V gene data show CDR1 as GTSNPN and CDR2 as SVGIG (reference sequence). Trimming cost V 5 bases and J 8 bases, with 24 bases left between them. The length of the CDR3 is 15 residues. The CDR3 loop is CAWHSVGLGPYGYTF. The CDR3 DNA is TGTGCCTGGCATTCGGTCGGGTTAGGACCGTACGGCTACACCTTC.

This clonotype appeared many times. The chain carries TRBV4-1 and TRBJ2-3, with TRBD1 as a possible D gene (6 bases). The CDR3 has 16 amino acids. Trimming removed 0 bases from V and 0 bases from J, with 10 bases in between. Germline CDR1 and CDR2: MGHRA and YSYEKL. The CDR3 DNA sequence: TGCGCCAGCAGCCAAGACAGGGGCCTAAGCACAGATACGCAGTATTTT. Its protein is CASSQDRGLSTDTQYF.

This clonotype was detected many times. The chain combines TRBV20-1 with TRBJ2-7; a possible D gene is TRBD2 (6 bases). This CDR3 is 15 amino acids long. The germline CDR1 and CDR2 sequences are DFQATT and SNEGSKA (reference sequence). Trimming cost V 6 bases and J 0 bases, with 18 bases left between them. In DNA form, the CDR3 reads TGCAGTGCGTTAAAGCGGGCTTTTTCCTCCTACGAGCAGTACTTC. The encoded protein is CSALKRAFSSYEQYF.

This clonotype was recorded a few times. CDR3 amino acids: CASSLTLAGVYTDTQYF. CDR3 nucleotide sequence: TGTGCCAGCAGCTTGACGTTAGCGGGGGTATACACAGATACGCAGTATTTT. This chain uses TRBV5-4 with TRBJ2-3, with TRBD2 matching 9 bases. The CDR3 sequence is 17 residues long. Germline trimming cut 1 base from V and 2 bases from J; bases unmatched to any gene: 8. The germline V gene has CDR1 SGHNT and CDR2 YYREEE (reference sequence).

Only a few counts were recorded for this clonotype. V is TRBV7-8 and J is TRBJ2-7, with D possibly TRBD2 on 6 matching bases. The V end was cut by 4 bases, the J end by 2 bases, with 9 bases between. The CDR3 is made up of 13 amino acids. CDR1 is SGHVS, CDR2 FQNEAQ, per germline. CDR3 DNA: TGTGCCAGCAGCTCCCCGGGAGCCTACGAGCAGTACTTC. Its translation: CASSSPGAYEQYF.

This clonotype was recorded many times. The CDR3 sequence: CASSLDQGYEQYF. The CDR3, as DNA: TGCGCCAGCAGCTTGGATCAGGGCTACGAGCAGTACTTC. The rearrangement uses TRBV5-1 and TRBJ2-7, with a tentative D call TRBD1 (5 bases). The germline gives CDR1 SGHRS, CDR2 YFSETQ. V lost 0 bases and J lost 3, with 7 bases in between. The CDR3 is 13 residues long.

This clonotype was recorded many times. The V and J genes are TRBV4-1 and TRBJ1-2, with D unresolved. CDR1 is MGHRA and CDR2 is YSYEKL in the germline V gene. With 2 bases removed from V and 9 bases from J, the gap between germline ends came to 10 bases. CDR3 length: 12 residues. The CDR3 bases are TGCGCCAGCAGCCAAAAGGAGGGTAGCTACACCTTC. Its translation: CASSQKEGSYTF.

At least ten counts were recorded for this clonotype. The chain couples TRBV4-1 to TRBJ2-2; 8 bases agree with TRBD2. CDR3 length: 16 amino acids. The germline V gene has CDR1 MGHRA and CDR2 YSYEKL. J lost 0 bases, V lost 8 bases, and 8 bases had no gene match. The CDR3, as DNA: TGCGCCAGCTCGACGGGGGGGACACCGAACACCGGGGAGCTGTTTTTT. Protein: CASSTGGTPNTGELFF.

This clonotype was counted many times. The rearrangement links TRBV5-1 to TRBJ1-1; 8 bases fit TRBD1. Per the germline V gene, CDR1 is SGHRS and CDR2 is YFSETQ. The J segment lost 0 bases and the V segment lost 4 bases, leaving 8 bases of the junction unmatched. The CDR3 has 16 residues. As DNA, the CDR3 is TGCGCCAGCAGCCTAGGACAGGGCGGGATGAACACTGAAGCTTTCTTT. Translated: CASSLGQGGMNTEAFF.

Worth noting for this clonotype: This may arise from a read error, as a much more abundant clone is one base away. The V and J genes are TRBV3-1 and TRBJ2-2; 7 bases line up with TRBD1. CDR3 length equals 19 residues. Germline CDR1 reads LGHDT; CDR2 reads YNNKEL (reference sequence). With V trimmed by 4 bases and J by 0 bases, 14 bases remained unmatched. Written as DNA, the CDR3 is TGTGCCAGCAGCCTAGATGTGATAGGACAGGCCCCGAACACCGGGGAGCTGTTTTTT. Amino acids: CASSLDVIGQAPNTGELFF.

There are many counts of this clonotype. The genes are TRBV20-1 and TRBJ2-7; a weak D match, TRBD2 (6 bases). The CDR3 totals 14 residues. V was cut by 5 bases and J by 3 bases, with 17 bases left in between. The germline CDR1 and CDR2 sequences are DFQATT and SNEGSKA (reference sequence). Written as DNA, the CDR3 is TGCAGTGCTGACCCCCCGAGGGAGGTCTACGAGCAGTACTTC. Translating it yields CSADPPREVYEQYF.

J is TRBJ2-7 and V is TRBV16; 7 bases line up with TRBD1. Unmatched junction bases numbered 7, after V lost 0 bases and J lost 5 bases. This CDR3 is 15 amino acids long. The germline V gene encodes CDR1 KGHSY and CDR2 FQNENV. The CDR3 DNA reads TGTGCCAGCAGCCAATCAACAGGGGTAGGGAACGAGCAGTACTTC. Amino acid sequence: CASSQSTGVGNEQYF.